Described below is a single T cell receptor beta chain sequence and its context. Its antigen is not known. This sample is drawn from a study of blood T cells in healthy people across ages. Broader study findings: Unsorted PBMC material precluded a definitive naive versus antigen-experienced comparison.

Donors were healthy Caucasian individuals from Russia aged about 6 to 100. Each donor's blood draw was approximately 10 milliliters of peripheral blood. A second PCR, run for roughly 6 to 11 cycles, used a sample-barcoded 5' primer plus a J-beta primer mix. MiXCR, applied by TCRdb to the 5' RACE reads, yields one record per CDR3 protein. Of 650,000 to 800,000 distinct CDR3 sequences listed, about 50% are singletons. The J segment lost 5 bases and the V segment lost 8 bases, leaving 4 bases of the junction unmatched. The germline V gene encodes CDR1 ENHRY and CDR2 SYGVKD. The CDR3 is 13 residues long. Source material: blood. The sequence was obtained from a woman aged 80 or older in good health. The chain uses TRBV10-3 and TRBJ2-1; the match to TRBD2 covers 9 bases. CDR3 nucleotide sequence: TGTGCCATCTTGCGGGAGGGTAACAATGAGCAGTTCTTC. Amino acids: CAILREGNNEQFF.